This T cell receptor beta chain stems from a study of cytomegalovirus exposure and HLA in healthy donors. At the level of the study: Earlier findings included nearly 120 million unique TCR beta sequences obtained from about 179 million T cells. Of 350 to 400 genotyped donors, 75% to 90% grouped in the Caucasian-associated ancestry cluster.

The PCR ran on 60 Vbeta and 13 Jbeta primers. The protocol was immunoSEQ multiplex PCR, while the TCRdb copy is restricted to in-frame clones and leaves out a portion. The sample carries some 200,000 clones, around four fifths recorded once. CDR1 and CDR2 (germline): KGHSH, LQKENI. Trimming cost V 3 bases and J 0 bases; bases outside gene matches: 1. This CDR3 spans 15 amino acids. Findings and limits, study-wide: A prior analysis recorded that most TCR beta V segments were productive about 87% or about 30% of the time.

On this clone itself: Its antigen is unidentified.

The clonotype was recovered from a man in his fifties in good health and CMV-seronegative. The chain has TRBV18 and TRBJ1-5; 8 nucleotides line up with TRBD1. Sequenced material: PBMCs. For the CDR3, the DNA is TGTGCCAGCTCACCCGACAGGGGTAGCAATCAGCCCCAGCATTTT. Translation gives CASSPDRGSNQPQHF.